Each of the 8 T cell receptor beta chains below was sequenced from the same sample in a study of blood T cell repertoires in COVID-19. TCRdb's table, derived via immunoSEQ multiplex PCR, lists solely in-frame clones and lacks some. In the table there are under 300,000 clones, approximately 88% of which are singletons. The specimen was peripheral blood. All receptors come from a woman aged 30 to 39 with acute or convalescent COVID-19.

The V call is TRBV7-8, the J call TRBJ2-2, with TRBD2 matching 10 bases. CDR1 and CDR2 (germline): SGHVS, FQNEAQ. The CDR3 contains 15 residues. After removal of 5 bases from V and 4 bases from J, the junction contained 4 bases not matched to a gene. The CDR3 loop reads CASSKTSGITGELFF. The DNA of the CDR3 is TGTGCCAGCAGCAAAACTAGCGGGATCACCGGGGAGCTGTTTTTT.

This rearrangement joins TRBV7-2 to TRBJ1-3; possible D gene TRBD1, 5 bases. The CDR3 consists of 17 residues. Germline V gene lookup returns CDR1 SGHTA and CDR2 FQGNSA. Trimming took 2 bases from V and 3 from J, leaving 17 bases between them. As DNA, the CDR3 is TGTGCCAGCAGCTTAAGACCGCGGGGGGATATTGGAAACACCATATATTTT. Translating gives CASSLRPRGDIGNTIYF. The full variable domain, rest sourced from reference TRBV7-2 and TRBJ1-3, is GAGVSQSPSNKVTEKGKDVELRCDPISGHTALYWYRQSLGQGLEFLIYFQGNSAPDKSGLPSDRFSAERTGGSVSTLTIQRTQQEDSAVYLCASSLRPRGDIGNTIYFGEGSWLTVV.

The chain links TRBV18 to TRBJ1-1, with D maybe TRBD1 (5 bases). The germline V and J ends were trimmed by 6 bases and 0 bases, with 8 bases remaining between them. Per the germline V gene, CDR1 is KGHSH and CDR2 is LQKENI. The CDR3 runs 13 residues. The CDR3: CASSSTVNTEAFF. CDR3 DNA sequence: TGTGCCAGCTCTTCGACAGTGAACACTGAAGCTTTCTTT. The whole variable domain, filled in from reference TRBV18 and TRBJ1-1, reads NAGVMQNPRHLVRRRGQEARLRCSPMKGHSHVYWYRQLPEEGLKFMVYLQKENIIDESGMPKERFSAEFPKEGPSILRIQQVVRGDSAAYFCASSSTVNTEAFFGQGTRLTVV.

The chain joins TRBV7-9 to TRBJ2-1; a possible D gene is TRBD1 (6 bases). The V end lost 5 bases, the J end lost 5 bases, and 16 bases lay between the germline ends. This CDR3 region has 15 residues. In germline, CDR1 is SEHNR, CDR2 FQNEAQ (reference sequence). This CDR3 reads CASSQPARGHNEQFF. The CDR3 DNA sequence: TGTGCCAGCAGCCAGCCGGCCAGGGGCCACAATGAGCAGTTCTTC.

This rearrangement joins TRBV5-3 to TRBJ1-6; D gene ambiguous. TRBV5-3 has ORF status, its function being uncertain. The ends were cut back, 0 bases at V and 9 bases at J, with 4 bases in the middle. The CDR3 loop spans 12 amino acids. The CDR3 DNA reads as TGTGCCAGAAGCTTGGGACTTTCACCCCTCCACTTT. It specifies CARSLGLSPLHF.

The rearrangement links TRBV7-8 to TRBJ1-5; 8 positions agree with TRBD1. V lost 5 bases to trimming and J lost 0 bases; unmatched junction nucleotides: 12. This CDR3 contains 18 residues. CDR1 is SGHVS and CDR2 is FQNEAQ in the germline V gene. The CDR3 reads CASSQEDRVRYSNQPQHF. CDR3 nucleotides: TGTGCCAGCAGCCAGGAGGACAGGGTCCGTTATAGCAATCAGCCCCAGCATTTT.

The chain couples TRBV3-1 (or the pseudogene TRBV3-2) to TRBJ2-1, with TRBD1 identical over 9 bases. V lost 2 bases to trimming and J lost 10 bases; unmatched junction nucleotides: 12. The CDR3 is 16 amino acids. Germline V gene lookup returns CDR1 LGHDT and CDR2 YNNKEL (reference sequence). The CDR3 here is CASSQSGTGWRAEQFF. The CDR3 nucleotides are TGTGCCAGCAGCCAATCCGGGACAGGGTGGAGGGCGGAGCAGTTCTTC.

This chain uses TRBV12-3 or TRBV12-4 with TRBJ1-5; D unclear. The V end lost 8 bases, the J end lost 2 bases, and 7 bases lay between the germline ends. The length of the CDR3 is 12 residues. Here the CDR3 DNA reads TGTGCCAGCGGCAATGGCAATCAGCCCCAGCATTTT. Protein: CASGNGNQPQHF.